One sample yielded the 9 T cell receptor beta chains listed below, sequenced in a study of T-cell reconstitution after alpha-beta-depleted transplantation in children. The TCRbeta library incorporated unique molecular identifiers. One entry per CDR3 protein, called by TCRdb with MiXCR from the PCR reads. Of some 440,000 distinct CDR3 sequences in the sample, 15% to 20% were seen once. The sequencing used PBMCs, mostly from graft donor cells, collected 360 days after TCRalphabeta/CD19-depleted stem cell transplant. The receptors were gathered from a boy less than two years old who had a stem cell transplant for Wiskott-Aldrich syndrome, so the T cells may come from the graft donor.

This chain uses TRBV10-3 with TRBJ2-7; D call uncertain. The CDR3 covers 12 residues. The V gene lost 3 bases and the J gene lost 4 bases, with 7 bases spanning the gap. CDR1 ENHRY and CDR2 SYGVKD come from the germline V gene. Here the CDR3 DNA reads TGTGCCATCAGTGATAGTGTATACGAGCAGTACTTC. It codes for CAISDSVYEQYF.

This clonotype showed up just a few times. V gene TRBV12-3 or TRBV12-4 combines with J gene TRBJ2-1; 11 bases align to TRBD2. After removal of 6 bases from V and 15 bases from J, the junction contained 13 bases not matched to a gene. There are 14 residues in the CDR3. The CDR3: CASSTHPDGTSGFF. DNA for the CDR3: TGTGCCAGCAGCACCCATCCGGACGGGACTAGCGGGTTCTTC.

This clonotype was observed a few times. The chain links TRBV24-1 to TRBJ2-1; tentative D call: TRBD2 (5 bases). The CDR3 has 11 amino acids. Germline V lookup: CDR1 KGHDR, CDR2 SFDVKD. The V and J ends lost 5 bases and 10 bases respectively, with 8 bases between them. The CDR3 loop is CATSAQREQFF. CDR3 in DNA: TGTGCCACCAGTGCCCAGCGGGAGCAGTTCTTC.

The CDR3, as DNA: TGTGCCAGCAGACTTAGCGGGGGGGCATGGGGCGGGGAGCTGTTTTTT. It codes for CASRLSGGAWGGELFF. This chain joins TRBV6-1 and TRBJ2-2; 11 bases are a match to TRBD2. In germline, CDR1 is MNHNS, CDR2 SASEGT. The V and J ends lost 6 bases and 7 bases, in that order; junction bases with no gene match: 10. The CDR3 contains 16 residues.

This chain connects TRBV7-6 to TRBJ1-6; D gene ambiguous. The germline V and J ends were trimmed by 3 bases and 8 bases, with 5 bases remaining between them. The germline CDR1 and CDR2 sequences are SGHVS and FNYEAQ. This CDR3 spans 12 amino acids. CDR3 nucleotide sequence: TGTGCCAGCAGCTTTCCAGATTCACCCCTCCACTTT. Residues: CASSFPDSPLHF.

The table lists this clonotype with a few counts. The chain joins TRBV20-1 to TRBJ2-3, with 7 bases matching TRBD1. After removal of 0 bases from V and 3 bases from J, the junction contained 9 bases not matched to a gene. In germline, CDR1 is DFQATT, CDR2 SNEGSKA (reference sequence). CDR3 size: 16 residues. The CDR3: CSARDLGRGKTDTQYF. The CDR3 DNA reads as TGCAGTGCTAGAGATCTAGGCAGGGGGAAAACAGATACGCAGTATTTT.

The chain couples TRBV12-3 or TRBV12-4 to TRBJ1-2; D possibly corresponds to TRBD1 (6 bases). This CDR3 is 13 amino acids long. Between the trimmed V and J ends, which lost 1 base and 8 bases, there was a span of 11 bases. CDR3 residues: CASSLGGGEGYTF. For the CDR3, the DNA is TGTGCCAGCAGTTTAGGCGGGGGCGAGGGCTACACCTTC.

This clonotype was recorded a few times. The chain recombines TRBV29-1 with TRBJ2-1, with D unresolved. The CDR3 loop spans 14 amino acids. V lost 4 bases to trimming and J lost 0 bases, with 10 bases between them. Germline values: CDR1 SQVTM, CDR2 ANQGSEA. DNA of the CDR3: TGCAGCGTTGGGAAATCTAGCTCCTACAATGAGCAGTTCTTC. This encodes CSVGKSSSYNEQFF.

This clonotype has just a few counts. The chain recombines TRBV24-1 with TRBJ2-3; D not certain. The CDR3 has 12 residues. V lost 7 bases to trimming and J lost 4 bases, with 8 bases between them. CDR1 is KGHDR, CDR2 SFDVKD, per germline. DNA of the CDR3: TGTGCCACCAGAGCCGGTGCAGATACGCAGTATTTT. Protein product: CATRAGADTQYF.